Included here is one TCR beta chain sequence, with context. With 2 bases removed from V and 6 bases from J, the gap between germline ends came to 8 bases. Germline V gives CDR1 MDHEN, CDR2 SYDVKM. CDR3 length: 13 residues. This sample was taken from a study of technical replicates of blood from four donors. Assay: immunoSEQ multiplex PCR; the TCRdb copy retains only in-frame clones and omits some. The sample has about 72,000 clones, more than 90% seen once. This receptor was identified in a human donor in good health. Sequencing input: T cells isolated from PBMCs. This rearrangement joins TRBV28 to TRBJ2-1, with D hard to call. CDR3 sequence reads: CASSLDRLNEQFF. The CDR3 nucleotides read TGTGCCAGCAGTTTAGACCGACTCAATGAGCAGTTCTTC.